This entry concerns a single TCR beta chain. Its target is not known. The sample originates from a study of post-analysis software for immune sequencing data. The study, taken as a whole, reports: Controls showed significantly higher normalized Chao1 diversity than did multiple sclerosis patients. Batch-mates among the samples co-clustered strongly by F measure. Five TRBV segments occurring more often in patients than controls included TRBV5-6, TRBV5-1 and TRBV20-1.

The germline CDR1 and CDR2 sequences are SGHRS and YFSETQ. J lost 3 bases, V lost 6 bases, and 6 bases had no gene match. This CDR3 has 15 residues. Researchers reported that TCR beta cDNA libraries carried unique molecular identifiers. Input amounts of roughly 0.9 to 10 million T cells were used. These gave around 500,000 cDNA molecules, so each molecule approximated one T cell. TCRdb fed the PCR reads into MiXCR, producing one record per CDR3 protein. The data contain approximately 690,000 distinct CDR3 sequences, about 60% of them singletons. This receptor was taken from a girl aged 2-10 years with multiple sclerosis. V gene TRBV5-1 combines with J gene TRBJ2-1; the match to TRBD2 covers 10 bases. Sequenced: blood. The CDR3 coding sequence is TGCGCCAGCAAATTCGGGACTAGCGACTACAATGAGCAGTTCTTC. This gives the protein CASKFGTSDYNEQFF.